The 5 T cell receptor beta chains in this list originate from one sample, sequenced in a study of cytomegalovirus exposure and HLA in healthy donors. The PCR made use of 60 Vbeta and 13 Jbeta primers. Profiling relied on immunoSEQ multiplex PCR, and the TCRdb table lists in-frame clones only, not all of them. The profile shows 100,000 to 120,000 clones, about four fifths of them singletons. The sample consisted of PBMCs. The receptors were gathered from a man under 40 in good health and CMV-seronegative.

The chain links TRBV6-1 to TRBJ1-2; D is possibly TRBD1 (5 bases). The germline V and J ends were trimmed by 8 bases and 6 bases, with 16 bases remaining between them. CDR3 length equals 13 residues. Looked up from germline, CDR1 is MNHNS and CDR2 is SASEGT. Here the CDR3 reads CASSRYRGDGYTF. DNA for the CDR3: TGTGCCAGCTCCAGGTATAGGGGCGATGGCTACACCTTC.

This clone was detected once. The chain carries TRBV14 and TRBJ2-3, with D possibly being TRBD2 (5 bases). Germline CDR1 and CDR2: SGHDN and FVKESK. The V and J ends lost 6 bases and 3 bases respectively, with 13 bases between them. The CDR3 extends over 14 amino acids. The CDR3, as DNA: TGTGCCAGCAGAAGGACGGGGTCAACAGATACGCAGTATTTT. Translation gives CASRRTGSTDTQYF.

This chain links TRBV27 with TRBJ2-7; the D is unclear. The CDR3 covers 14 residues. Per the germline V gene, CDR1 is MNHEY and CDR2 is SMNVEV (reference sequence). V was shortened by 3 bases and J by 1 base, with 10 bases between the two germline ends. CDR3 DNA: TGTGCCAGCAGTTTGGGCAGCCCTTCCTACGAGCAGTACTTC. Encoded protein: CASSLGSPSYEQYF.

The rearrangement uses TRBV27 and TRBJ1-4; 12 bases agree with TRBD1. The V gene's germline CDR1 is MNHEY and CDR2 SMNVEV (reference sequence). Unmatched junction bases numbered 11, after V lost 6 bases and J lost 3 bases. The CDR3 is 18 residues long. CDR3 loop: CASRPRDRGREANEKLFF. CDR3 DNA sequence: TGTGCCAGCAGACCTCGGGACAGGGGGCGCGAGGCTAATGAAAAACTGTTTTTT.

This chain joins TRBV6-5 and TRBJ2-7, with 7 bases identical to TRBD1. Germline V gives CDR1 MNHEY, CDR2 SVGAGI. V shed 6 bases, J shed 2 bases, and the junction held 7 bases outside the gene matches. This CDR3 has 14 residues. This CDR3 reads CASSPGTATYEQYF. CDR3 bases: TGTGCCAGCAGCCCCGGGACAGCTACCTACGAGCAGTACTTC.